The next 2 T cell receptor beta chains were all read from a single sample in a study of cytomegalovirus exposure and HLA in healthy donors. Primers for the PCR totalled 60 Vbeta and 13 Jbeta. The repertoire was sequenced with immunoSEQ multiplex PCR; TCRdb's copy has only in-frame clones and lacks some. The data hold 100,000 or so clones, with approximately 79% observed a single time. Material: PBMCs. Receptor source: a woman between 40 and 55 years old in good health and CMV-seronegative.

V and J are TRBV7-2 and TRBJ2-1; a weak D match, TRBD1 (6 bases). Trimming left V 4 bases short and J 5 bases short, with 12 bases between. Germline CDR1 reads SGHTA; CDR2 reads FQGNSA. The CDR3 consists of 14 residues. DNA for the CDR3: TGTGCCAGCAGCTCACGGACAGTTGACAATGAGCAGTTCTTC. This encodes CASSSRTVDNEQFF.

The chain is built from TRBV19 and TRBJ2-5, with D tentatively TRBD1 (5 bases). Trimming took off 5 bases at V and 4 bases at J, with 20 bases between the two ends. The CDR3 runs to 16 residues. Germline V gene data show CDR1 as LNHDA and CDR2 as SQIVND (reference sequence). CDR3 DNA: TGTGCCAGTAGTCAGGGCGGATCCTACAGTGGAGAGACCCAGTACTTC. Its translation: CASSQGGSYSGETQYF.